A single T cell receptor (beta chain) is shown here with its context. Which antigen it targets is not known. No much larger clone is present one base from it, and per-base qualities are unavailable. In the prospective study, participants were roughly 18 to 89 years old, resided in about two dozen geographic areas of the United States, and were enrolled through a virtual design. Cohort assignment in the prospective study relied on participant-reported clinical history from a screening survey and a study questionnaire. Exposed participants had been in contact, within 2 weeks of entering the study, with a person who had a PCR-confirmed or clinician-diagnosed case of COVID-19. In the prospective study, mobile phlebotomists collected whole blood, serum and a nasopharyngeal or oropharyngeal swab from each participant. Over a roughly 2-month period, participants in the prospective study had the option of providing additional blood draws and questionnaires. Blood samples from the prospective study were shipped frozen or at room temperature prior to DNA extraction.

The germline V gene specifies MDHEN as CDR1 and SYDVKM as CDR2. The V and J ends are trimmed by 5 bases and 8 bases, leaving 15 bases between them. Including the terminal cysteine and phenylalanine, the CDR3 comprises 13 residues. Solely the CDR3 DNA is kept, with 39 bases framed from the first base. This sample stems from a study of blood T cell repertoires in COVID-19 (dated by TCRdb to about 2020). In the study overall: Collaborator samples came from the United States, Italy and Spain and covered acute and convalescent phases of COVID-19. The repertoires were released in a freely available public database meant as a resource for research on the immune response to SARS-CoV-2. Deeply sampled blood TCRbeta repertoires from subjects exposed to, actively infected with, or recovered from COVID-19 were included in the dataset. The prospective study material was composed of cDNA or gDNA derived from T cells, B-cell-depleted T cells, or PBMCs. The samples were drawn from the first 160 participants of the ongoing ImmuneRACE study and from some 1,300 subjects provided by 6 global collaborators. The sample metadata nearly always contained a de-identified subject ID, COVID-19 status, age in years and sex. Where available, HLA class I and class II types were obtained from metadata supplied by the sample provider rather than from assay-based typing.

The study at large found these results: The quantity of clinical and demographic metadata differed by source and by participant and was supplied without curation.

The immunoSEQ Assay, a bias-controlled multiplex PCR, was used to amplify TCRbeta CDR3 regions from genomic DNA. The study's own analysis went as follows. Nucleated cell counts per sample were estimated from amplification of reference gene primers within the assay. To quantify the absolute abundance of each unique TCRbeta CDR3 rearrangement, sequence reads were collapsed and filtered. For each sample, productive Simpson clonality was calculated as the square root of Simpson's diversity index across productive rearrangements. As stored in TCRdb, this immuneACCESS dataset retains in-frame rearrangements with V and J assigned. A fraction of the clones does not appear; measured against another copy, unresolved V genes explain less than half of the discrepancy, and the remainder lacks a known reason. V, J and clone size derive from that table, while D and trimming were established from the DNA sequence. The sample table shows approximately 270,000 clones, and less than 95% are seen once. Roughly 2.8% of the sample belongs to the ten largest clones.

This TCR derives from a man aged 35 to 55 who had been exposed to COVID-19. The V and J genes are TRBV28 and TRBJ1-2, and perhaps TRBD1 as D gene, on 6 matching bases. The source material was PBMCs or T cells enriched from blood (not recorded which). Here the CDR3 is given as CASSADRSGGYTF. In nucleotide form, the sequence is TGTGCCAGCAGTGCCGACAGGTCAGGGGGCTACACCTTC.